A selection of T cell receptor beta chains follows, all from one sample in a study of blood T cell repertoires in COVID-19. Here immunoSEQ multiplex PCR was the method, and the copy in TCRdb shows in-frame clones only, minus some. The repertoire holds 310,000 or so clones, with over 70% as singletons. The sequenced sample was peripheral blood. The receptors stem from a woman aged 45-59 years with acute or convalescent COVID-19. CDR3s include the opening cysteine and the closing phenylalanine or tryptophan. Fields, in order: CDR3 DNA, CDR3 protein, clone size, J gene, D gene, V gene. A D gene is named only where the DNA matches it firmly. Not all rows give a size; the values are once, few, many and, for expanded clones, a class.

cdr3_nt: TGTGCCTGGAGTTCGGAGGGGGCCGGTGGGGCCAACGTCCTGACTTTC
cdr3_aa: CAWSSEGAGGANVLTF
clone_size: .
j_call: TRBJ2-6
d_call: .
v_call: TRBV30

cdr3_nt: TGCGCCAGCAGCGGGACGACAGGTGCCTACGAGCAGTACTTC
cdr3_aa: CASSGTTGAYEQYF
clone_size: once
j_call: TRBJ2-7
d_call: .
v_call: TRBV5-1

cdr3_nt: TGTGCCAGCAGTTACGTAAGGGGCACTGAAGCTTTCTTT
cdr3_aa: CASSYVRGTEAFF
clone_size: .
j_call: TRBJ1-1
d_call: .
v_call: TRBV6-2/TRBV6-3

cdr3_nt: TGCGCCAGCAGCACCGAACCAGCGGGAGGGACTGGCGAGCAGTACTTC
cdr3_aa: CASSTEPAGGTGEQYF
clone_size: .
j_call: TRBJ2-7
d_call: TRBD2
v_call: TRBV5-1

cdr3_nt: TGTGCCAGCTCACCACAAGGGGAGAACACTGAAGCTTTCTTT
cdr3_aa: CASSPQGENTEAFF
clone_size: .
j_call: TRBJ1-1
d_call: .
v_call: TRBV18

cdr3_nt: TGTGCCAGCAGCGTAGGACTAGCGGGGAGGAACACCGGGGAGCTGTTTTTT
cdr3_aa: CASSVGLAGRNTGELFF
clone_size: .
j_call: TRBJ2-2
d_call: TRBD2
v_call: TRBV9

cdr3_nt: TGCGCCAGCAGCTATACAGGGCACGGGGAGCTGTTTTTT
cdr3_aa: CASSYTGHGELFF
clone_size: .
j_call: TRBJ2-2
d_call: .
v_call: TRBV5-1

cdr3_nt: TGTGCCAGCTCCCCCAGCCAAGGACAGAACTATGGCTACACCTTC
cdr3_aa: CASSPSQGQNYGYTF
clone_size: .
j_call: TRBJ1-2
d_call: .
v_call: TRBV18

cdr3_nt: TGTGCCAGCAGCATACTCCTAGCGGGGGATACTAGCTCCTACAATGAGCAGTTCTTC
cdr3_aa: CASSILLAGDTSSYNEQFF
clone_size: .
j_call: TRBJ2-1
d_call: TRBD2
v_call: TRBV11-2

cdr3_nt: TGCAGCGTTGATAGGGGCGGATACACTGAAGCTTTCTTT
cdr3_aa: CSVDRGGYTEAFF
clone_size: .
j_call: TRBJ1-1
d_call: .
v_call: TRBV29-1

cdr3_nt: TGTGCCAGCAGTCCCCCCGATAGTAAAGCTTTCTTT
cdr3_aa: CASSPPDSKAFF
clone_size: .
j_call: TRBJ1-1
d_call: .
v_call: TRBV28

cdr3_nt: TGTGCCAGCAGCGTTGGCTTCACAGATACGCAGTATTTT
cdr3_aa: CASSVGFTDTQYF
clone_size: .
j_call: TRBJ2-3
d_call: .
v_call: TRBV9

cdr3_nt: TGTGCCTCCCGCGGTAGCGGGGCCTTCCAAGAGACCCAGTACTTC
cdr3_aa: CASRGSGAFQETQYF
clone_size: .
j_call: TRBJ2-5
d_call: TRBD2
v_call: TRBV27

cdr3_nt: TGTGCCAGCTCACCCACCGGGACTAGTTCCTACGAGCAGTACTTC
cdr3_aa: CASSPTGTSSYEQYF
clone_size: .
j_call: TRBJ2-7
d_call: TRBD2
v_call: TRBV18

cdr3_nt: TGTGCCAGCTCACTTCAGACCGGGACAGTGAACACTGAAGCTTTCTTT
cdr3_aa: CASSLQTGTVNTEAFF
clone_size: .
j_call: TRBJ1-1
d_call: TRBD1
v_call: TRBV18

cdr3_nt: TGTGCCAGCAGCGCCCTTTCAGGGGGGAGGTACACCGGGGAGCTGTTTTTT
cdr3_aa: CASSALSGGRYTGELFF
clone_size: .
j_call: TRBJ2-2
d_call: .
v_call: TRBV9

cdr3_nt: TGTGCCAGCAGCGTAGAGAGTAACACCATATATTTT
cdr3_aa: CASSVESNTIYF
clone_size: .
j_call: TRBJ1-3
d_call: .
v_call: TRBV9

cdr3_nt: TGTGCCTGGAAAAGGCAGGGAACAGATACGCAGTATTTT
cdr3_aa: CAWKRQGTDTQYF
clone_size: .
j_call: TRBJ2-3
d_call: .
v_call: TRBV30

cdr3_nt: TGCGCCAGCAGCCAAGATTCGGGGAGTACCTACGAGCAGTACTTC
cdr3_aa: CASSQDSGSTYEQYF
clone_size: .
j_call: TRBJ2-7
d_call: .
v_call: TRBV4-1

cdr3_nt: TGTGCCAGCAGCGCTGGGACAGGACGGGACACTGAAGCTTTCTTT
cdr3_aa: CASSAGTGRDTEAFF
clone_size: .
j_call: TRBJ1-1
d_call: TRBD1
v_call: TRBV9

cdr3_nt: TGCAGCGTCGACATGGACAGAGGCCTAATGGTGAACACTGAAGCTTTCTTT
cdr3_aa: CSVDMDRGLMVNTEAFF
clone_size: .
j_call: TRBJ1-1
d_call: .
v_call: TRBV29-1

cdr3_nt: TGTGCCAGCAGCCCCGGGGCTAGCGGGGGGGCAGATACGCAGTATTTT
cdr3_aa: CASSPGASGGADTQYF
clone_size: .
j_call: TRBJ2-3
d_call: TRBD2
v_call: TRBV11-2

cdr3_nt: TGTGCCAGCAGCCAAGAGGGGAACAGGGACACCGGGGAGCTGTTTTTT
cdr3_aa: CASSQEGNRDTGELFF
clone_size: .
j_call: TRBJ2-2
d_call: .
v_call: TRBV4-2

cdr3_nt: TGTGCCAGCAGCTCTCCCTTCGGCGGGGTTAACGAGCAGTACTTC
cdr3_aa: CASSSPFGGVNEQYF
clone_size: .
j_call: TRBJ2-7
d_call: .
v_call: TRBV28

cdr3_nt: TGTGCCTGGAGTGGACAGTACGAGCAGTACTTC
cdr3_aa: CAWSGQYEQYF
clone_size: .
j_call: TRBJ2-7
d_call: .
v_call: TRBV30

cdr3_nt: TGTGCCAGTCCTAGTACCCGACCATCGGATACGCAGTATTTT
cdr3_aa: CASPSTRPSDTQYF
clone_size: .
j_call: TRBJ2-3
d_call: .
v_call: TRBV5-8

cdr3_nt: TGTGCCAGCAGCCAACCGGGGGGGCCGAACACCGGGGAGCTGTTTTTT
cdr3_aa: CASSQPGGPNTGELFF
clone_size: once
j_call: TRBJ2-2
d_call: TRBD2
v_call: TRBV3-1/TRBV3-2

cdr3_nt: TGTGCCAGCACCGGGACAGGAGACACCGGGGAGCTGTTTTTT
cdr3_aa: CASTGTGDTGELFF
clone_size: .
j_call: TRBJ2-2
d_call: TRBD1
v_call: TRBV6-5

cdr3_nt: TGCGCCAGCAGCTTGGCCCCAGCGGGGGGGTCAACAGATACGCAGTATTTT
cdr3_aa: CASSLAPAGGSTDTQYF
clone_size: .
j_call: TRBJ2-3
d_call: TRBD2
v_call: TRBV5-1

cdr3_nt: TGCAGCGTAGACGGGACTAGCGGGTGGGATACGCAGTATTTT
cdr3_aa: CSVDGTSGWDTQYF
clone_size: .
j_call: TRBJ2-3
d_call: TRBD2
v_call: TRBV29-1

cdr3_nt: TGTGCCAGCAGCTCCAACAGGGCAGATACGCAGTATTTT
cdr3_aa: CASSSNRADTQYF
clone_size: .
j_call: TRBJ2-3
d_call: .
v_call: TRBV7-6

cdr3_nt: TGTGCCATCAGTGATGGGGGCCTGAACACTGAAGCTTTCTTT
cdr3_aa: CAISDGGLNTEAFF
clone_size: few
j_call: TRBJ1-1
d_call: .
v_call: TRBV10-3

cdr3_nt: TGTGCCATCAGGCGACAGGCGAACACCGGGGAGCTGTTTTTT
cdr3_aa: CAIRRQANTGELFF
clone_size: few
j_call: TRBJ2-2
d_call: .
v_call: TRBV10-3

cdr3_nt: TGTGCCAGCAGCGTTTTCTTGAGCGGGGTGTACAATGAGCAGTTCTTC
cdr3_aa: CASSVFLSGVYNEQFF
clone_size: .
j_call: TRBJ2-1
d_call: TRBD2
v_call: TRBV9

cdr3_nt: TGTGCCAGCTCACCAACACAGGAGTCAGGGACCGGGGAGCTGTTTTTT
cdr3_aa: CASSPTQESGTGELFF
clone_size: .
j_call: TRBJ2-2
d_call: .
v_call: TRBV18

cdr3_nt: TGCGCCAGCAGCCAATGGGACAGGGGGACCCAAGCTTTCTTT
cdr3_aa: CASSQWDRGTQAFF
clone_size: .
j_call: TRBJ1-1
d_call: TRBD1
v_call: TRBV4-1

cdr3_nt: TGTGCCAGCAGCCAAGAATATAGGCGGACTATCCCGCAGTATTTT
cdr3_aa: CASSQEYRRTIPQYF
clone_size: .
j_call: TRBJ2-3
d_call: .
v_call: TRBV14

cdr3_nt: TGTGCCAGCAGTTCGGACAGGTGGTACAATGAGCAGTTCTTC
cdr3_aa: CASSSDRWYNEQFF
clone_size: .
j_call: TRBJ2-1
d_call: TRBD1
v_call: TRBV6-2/TRBV6-3

cdr3_nt: TGTGCCAGCAGCAACTGGAGATCTGAAGCTTTCTTT
cdr3_aa: CASSNWRSEAFF
clone_size: .
j_call: TRBJ1-1
d_call: .
v_call: TRBV21-1

cdr3_nt: TGTGCCAGCAGCTTACCTCGGGGCAGGGGACGAAATCCCGGGGAGCTGTTTTTT
cdr3_aa: CASSLPRGRGRNPGELFF
clone_size: .
j_call: TRBJ2-2
d_call: .
v_call: TRBV13